This TCR beta chain was sequenced during a study of shared clonotypes between healthy human individuals. This clone was detected once. Its antigen is as yet unknown. The V gene end was trimmed by 6 bases and the J gene end by 7 bases; junction bases not matched to a gene: 12. The V gene's germline CDR1 is SNHLY and CDR2 FYNNEI. The CDR3 extends over 17 amino acids. Every subset's genomic DNA went evenly onto several immunoSEQ plates. Only in-frame clones appear in the TCRdb table, and some are missing; sequencing was by immunoSEQ multiplex PCR. This sample yields over 2,000,000 clones, of which roughly 93% are seen a single time; 1.5% to 2% belongs to the top ten. Findings of the study overall: An expected dependence of interdonor clonotype sharing on sequencing depth was noted. All-four-donor shared clonotypes had higher generation probabilities than non-shared clonotypes did. Around 5% was the fraction of naive CD4 clonotypes found shared across four donors.

Only CD45RO-negative cells positively selected for CCR7 counted as naive CD8 cells, so terminally differentiated effector memory CD45RA+ cells were excluded. The source of this sequence is a man aged 18 to 30 in good health. Some clones in this sample may be carry-over from other donors' samples. V is TRBV2 and J is TRBJ2-1; 13 bases fit TRBD2. Sequencing used naive CD8+ T cells from PBMCs. The CDR3 loop is CASRNRLAGGLGNEQFF. The CDR3 DNA reads TGTGCCAGCAGGAACCGACTAGCGGGAGGATTAGGGAATGAGCAGTTCTTC. Full variable domain (remainder filled in from reference TRBV2 and TRBJ2-1): EPEVTQTPSHQVTQMGQEVILRCVPISNHLYFYWYRQILGQKVEFLVSFYNNEISEKSEIFDDQFSVERPDGSNFTLKIRSTKLEDSAMYFCASRNRLAGGLGNEQFFGPGTRLTVL.